The following is a T cell receptor beta chain sequence with its context. The target antigen is unknown. The data originate from a study of T cell responses to AZD1222 COVID-19 vaccine. This CDR3 contains 16 residues. With 2 bases removed from V and 1 base from J, the gap between germline ends came to 13 bases. Germline values: CDR1 MGHRA, CDR2 YSYEKL. Generated by immunoSEQ multiplex PCR, the TCRdb table keeps only in-frame clones and is missing some. The sample shows 130,000 or so clones, roughly 84% of them seen only once. Notes on the study in general: Researchers report vaccine-associated CD4 TCRs spanning spike, with dominance at 160-218 and 743-854.

The chain couples TRBV4-1 to TRBJ2-3, with D hard to call. The sequence derives from an adult in good health. Source: peripheral blood, taken on day 0 of AZD1222 vaccination. DNA for the CDR3: TGCGCCAGCAGCCAATGGCTTGGGTCGGGCACAGATACGCAGTATTTT. Its translation: CASSQWLGSGTDTQYF.